This T cell receptor beta chain was sequenced in a study of blood T cells in healthy people across ages. A second PCR, run for about 7 to 11 cycles, used a sample-barcoded 5' primer plus a J-beta primer mix. In TCRdb, the 5' RACE reads were re-called with MiXCR into one record per CDR3 protein. The sample carries around 780,000 distinct CDR3 sequences, around a quarter recorded once. General study points: Leaving the PBMCs unsorted stopped any conclusive comparison of naive versus antigen-experienced cells.

With regard to this clonotype: Its antigen is not identified.

V gave up 6 bases and J gave up 7 bases; unmatched junction bases: 6. CDR3 length equals 14 residues. From germline, CDR1 is SGHTA and CDR2 FQGNSA. A further study also used this sample, focusing on T cells of mothers and their children. That paper notes: Per child, approximately 2.9 million TCR beta CDR3 reads were obtained, against over 10 million per mother.

The TCR comes from a boy aged 5-17 years in good health. V is TRBV7-2 and J is TRBJ1-4, with 9 nucleotides matching TRBD1. The sample consisted of blood. CDR3 sequence (DNA): TGTGCCAGCAGTTTAAGGACAGGGGCTGAAAAACTGTTTTTT. Its protein product is CASSLRTGAEKLFF.